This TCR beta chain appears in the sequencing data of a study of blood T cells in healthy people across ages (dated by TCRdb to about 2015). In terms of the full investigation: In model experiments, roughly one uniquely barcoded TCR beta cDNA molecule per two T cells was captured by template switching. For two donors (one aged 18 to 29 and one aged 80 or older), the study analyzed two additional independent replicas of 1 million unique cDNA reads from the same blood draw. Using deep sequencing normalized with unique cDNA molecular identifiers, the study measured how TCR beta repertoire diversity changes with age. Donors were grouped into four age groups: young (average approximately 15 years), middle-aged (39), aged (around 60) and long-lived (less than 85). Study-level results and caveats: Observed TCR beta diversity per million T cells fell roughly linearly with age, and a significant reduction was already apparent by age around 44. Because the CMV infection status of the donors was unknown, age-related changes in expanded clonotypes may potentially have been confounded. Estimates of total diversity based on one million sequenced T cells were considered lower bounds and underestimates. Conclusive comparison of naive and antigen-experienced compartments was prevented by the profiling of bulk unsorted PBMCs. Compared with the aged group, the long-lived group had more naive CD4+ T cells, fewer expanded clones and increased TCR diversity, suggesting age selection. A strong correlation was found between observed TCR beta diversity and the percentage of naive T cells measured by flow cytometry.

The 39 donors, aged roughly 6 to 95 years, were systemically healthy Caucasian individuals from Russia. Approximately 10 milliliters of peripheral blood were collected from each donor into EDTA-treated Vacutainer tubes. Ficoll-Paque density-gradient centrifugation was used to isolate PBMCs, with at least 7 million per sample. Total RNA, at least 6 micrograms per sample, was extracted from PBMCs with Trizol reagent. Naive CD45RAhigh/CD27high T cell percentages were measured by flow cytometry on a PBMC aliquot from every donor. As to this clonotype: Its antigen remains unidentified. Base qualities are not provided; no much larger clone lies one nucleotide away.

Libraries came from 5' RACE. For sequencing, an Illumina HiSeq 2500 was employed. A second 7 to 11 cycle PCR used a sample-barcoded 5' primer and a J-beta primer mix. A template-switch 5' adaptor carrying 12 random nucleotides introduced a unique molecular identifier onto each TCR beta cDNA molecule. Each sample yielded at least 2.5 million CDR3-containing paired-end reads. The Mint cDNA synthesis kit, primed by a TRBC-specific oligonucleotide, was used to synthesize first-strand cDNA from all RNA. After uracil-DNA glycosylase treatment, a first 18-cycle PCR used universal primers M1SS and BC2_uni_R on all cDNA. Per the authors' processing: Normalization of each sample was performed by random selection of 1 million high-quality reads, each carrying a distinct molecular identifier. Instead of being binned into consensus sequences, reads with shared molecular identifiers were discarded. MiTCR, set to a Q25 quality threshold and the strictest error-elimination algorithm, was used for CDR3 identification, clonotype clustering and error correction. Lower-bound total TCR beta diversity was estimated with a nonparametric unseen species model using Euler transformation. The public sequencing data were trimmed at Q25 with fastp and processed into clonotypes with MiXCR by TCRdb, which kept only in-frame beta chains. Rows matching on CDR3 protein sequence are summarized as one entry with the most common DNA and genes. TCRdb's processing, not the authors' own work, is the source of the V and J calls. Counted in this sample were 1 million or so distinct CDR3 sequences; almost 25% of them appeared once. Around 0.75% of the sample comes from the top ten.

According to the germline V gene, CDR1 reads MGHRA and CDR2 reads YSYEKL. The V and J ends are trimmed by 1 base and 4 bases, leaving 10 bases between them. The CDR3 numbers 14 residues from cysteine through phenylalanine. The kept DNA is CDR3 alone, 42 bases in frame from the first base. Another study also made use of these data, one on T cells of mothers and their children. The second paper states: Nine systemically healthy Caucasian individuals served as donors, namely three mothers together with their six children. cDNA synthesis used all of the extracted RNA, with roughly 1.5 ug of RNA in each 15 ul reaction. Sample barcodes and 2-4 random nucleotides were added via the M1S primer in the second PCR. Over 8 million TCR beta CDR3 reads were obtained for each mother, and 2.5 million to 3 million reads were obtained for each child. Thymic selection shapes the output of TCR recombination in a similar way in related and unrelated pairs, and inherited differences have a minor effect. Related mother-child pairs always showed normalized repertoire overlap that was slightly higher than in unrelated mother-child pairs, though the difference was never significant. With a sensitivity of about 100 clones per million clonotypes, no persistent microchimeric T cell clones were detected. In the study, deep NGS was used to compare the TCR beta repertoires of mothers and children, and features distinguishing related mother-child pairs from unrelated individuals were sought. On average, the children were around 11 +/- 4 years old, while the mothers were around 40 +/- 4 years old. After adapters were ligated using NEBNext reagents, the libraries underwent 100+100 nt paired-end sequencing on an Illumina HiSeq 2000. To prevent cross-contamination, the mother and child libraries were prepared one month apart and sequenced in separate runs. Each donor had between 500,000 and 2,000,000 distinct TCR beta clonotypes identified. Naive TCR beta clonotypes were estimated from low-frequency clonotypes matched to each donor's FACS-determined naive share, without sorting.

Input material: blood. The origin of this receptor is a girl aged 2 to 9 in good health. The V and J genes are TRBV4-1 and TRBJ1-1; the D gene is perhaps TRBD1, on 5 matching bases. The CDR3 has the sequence CASSQGSGTTEAFF. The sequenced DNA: TGCGCCAGCAGCCAAGGTAGTGGGACCACTGAAGCTTTCTTT.